These T cell receptor beta chains were read from a single sample in a study of blood T cell repertoires in COVID-19. Generated by immunoSEQ multiplex PCR, the TCRdb table keeps only in-frame clones and is missing some. The sample shows approximately 150,000 clones, over 80% of them seen only once. Sequencing was done on a sample of PBMCs or T cells enriched from blood (not recorded which). The receptors come from a man aged 60 to 69 who had recovered from COVID-19. Each CDR3 is given without its conserved first and last residue.

v_call cdr3_aa
TRBV18 ASSPGQFNTQY
TRBV28 ASSEGPSGNTIY
TRBV24-1 ATSDSKRGGPLREQF
TRBV7-9 ASSSIGQGRGYT
TRBV28 ASSFSKGGTDTQY
TRBV2 ASGAGALADTQY
TRBV9 ASSVGSQLPGQQF
TRBV7-2 ASSYQSGRIDEQF
TRBV9 ASSPGGLSSYNEQF
TRBV7-2 ASSSLLRLADTDTQY
TRBV5-4 ASSFVTGGEQF
TRBV7-9 ASSYPGQGYEQY
TRBV9 ASSTDTQGISAEAF
TRBV20-1 SASKAGSVYEQY
TRBV4-1 ASSPLVAGGYEQY
TRBV24-1 ATSASDRGVQETQY
TRBV6-5 ASTVLARYEQY
TRBV12-3/TRBV12-4 ASSFGTGGGYT
TRBV15 ATSRDRDKYNQPQH
TRBV12-3/TRBV12-4 ASGTSGRGEQY
TRBV29-1 SVWGLAGEGSSYNEQF
TRBV7-9 ASSSGQGGSNQPQH